The 17 T cell receptor beta chains presented below share a single source sample, sequenced in a study of CD8 T cells in ankylosing spondylitis. Study-level findings and limits: For ankylosing spondylitis blood, a TCR beta motif of 7 or 8 highly homologous variants appeared characteristic.

For these receptors, no antigen is known. TCRdb analysed the 5' RACE reads with MiXCR anew, one entry per CDR3 protein. Counted here are fewer than 750,000 distinct CDR3 sequences, roughly 20% occurring once; the ten biggest clones make up 15% to 20%. Sequencing used blood, either unsorted or a sorted T cell fraction (not recorded which). Every receptor here comes from a male donor with ankylosing spondylitis.

This chain joins TRBV29-1 and TRBJ1-1; the D is unclear. This CDR3 spans 13 amino acids. Germline CDR1 SQVTM, CDR2 ANQGSEA. V was trimmed by 2 bases and J by 2 bases, leaving 9 bases between them. The CDR3 DNA reads as TGCAGCGTTGAAAGGCCGGGAAACACTGAAGCTTTCTTT. It yields the protein CSVERPGNTEAFF.

The chain uses TRBV9 and TRBJ2-2; D is unresolved. Trimming cost V 3 bases and J 6 bases, with 15 bases left between them. The CDR3 spans 15 residues. Germline lookup yields CDR1 SGDLS and CDR2 YYNGEE. The CDR3 nucleotides are TGTGCCAGCAGCGCCCAGACGGTTGGGGCCGGGGAGCTGTTTTTT. Protein product: CASSAQTVGAGELFF.

V and J are TRBV6-5 and TRBJ1-2; 7 bases fit TRBD1. Germline V gene lookup returns CDR1 MNHEY and CDR2 SVGAGI. The CDR3 consists of 14 residues. The V segment lost 2 bases and the J segment 8 bases; nucleotides outside the gene matches: 8. The CDR3 loop is CASSYPGTADGYTF. CDR3 in DNA: TGTGCCAGCAGTTACCCAGGGACAGCCGACGGCTACACCTTC.

This clonotype was seen more than once but under ten times. The chain employs TRBV7-9 and TRBJ1-3; 8 bases line up with TRBD1. J was trimmed by 0 bases and V by 5 bases; bases with no gene match: 9. The germline V gene encodes CDR1 SEHNR and CDR2 FQNEAQ (reference sequence). The CDR3 loop spans 17 amino acids. As DNA, the CDR3 is TGTGCCAGCAGCCCAGGGACAGGCGGCAACTCTGGAAACACCATATATTTT. As protein: CASSPGTGGNSGNTIYF.

This clonotype was detected a few times. The rearrangement joins TRBV4-1 to TRBJ2-1; 12 nucleotides align to TRBD2. The CDR3 length is 16 residues. Trimming took 2 bases from V and 4 from J; bases not matched to a gene: 3. In germline, CDR1 is MGHRA, CDR2 YSYEKL. The CDR3 region has the DNA TGCGCCAGCAGCCAACAGACTAGCGGGAGTTACAATGAGCAGTTCTTC. As protein: CASSQQTSGSYNEQFF.

CDR3 nucleotide sequence: TGTGCCAGCAGCTCTAACCAAGGTGGCGGGAGTGTTTACGAGCAGTACTTC. Amino acids: CASSSNQGGGSVYEQYF. The chain combines TRBV3-1 with TRBJ2-7, with 7 bases identical to TRBD2. Germline CDR1 is LGHDT and CDR2 is YNNKEL (reference sequence). The V and J ends lost 5 bases and 4 bases, in that order; junction bases with no gene match: 17. The length of the CDR3 is 17 residues.

Only a few counts were recorded for this clonotype. The genes are TRBV29-1 and TRBJ1-3; weak D call: TRBD1 (5 bases). V was trimmed by 6 bases and J by 0 bases, leaving 12 bases between them. Germline assignment: CDR1 SQVTM and CDR2 ANQGSEA. The CDR3 has 14 amino acids. For the CDR3, the DNA is TGCAGCGTCCTGACAGTGCACTCTGGAAACACCATATATTTT. It yields the protein CSVLTVHSGNTIYF.

The V gene is TRBV20-1, the J gene TRBJ1-4; 9 positions match TRBD1. Germline CDR1 reads DFQATT; CDR2 reads SNEGSKA (reference sequence). The length of the CDR3 is 15 residues. The junction had 12 bases not matched to a gene; V was cut back by 6 bases and J by 7 bases. This chain's CDR3 is CSAVPGQGFGEKLFF. As DNA, the CDR3 is TGCAGTGCCGTCCCGGGACAGGGTTTTGGTGAAAAACTGTTTTTT.

V is TRBV28 and J is TRBJ2-3; 13 positions agree with TRBD2. The CDR3 runs to 16 residues. Germline values: CDR1 MDHEN, CDR2 SYDVKM. After removal of 7 bases from V and 2 bases from J, the junction contained 6 bases not matched to a gene. CDR3 nucleotides: TGTGCCAGCACCCAGGGACTAGCGGGAAACACAGATACGCAGTATTTT. This sequence encodes CASTQGLAGNTDTQYF.

CDR3 sequence (DNA): TGCAGCGTTGTTTGGAGCAACTATGGCTACACCTTC. It yields the protein CSVVWSNYGYTF. This chain joins TRBV29-1 and TRBJ1-2; D is ambiguous. The CDR3 contains 12 residues. In germline, CDR1 is SQVTM, CDR2 ANQGSEA. Trimming cost V 4 bases and J 2 bases, with 8 bases left between them.

At least ten counts were recorded for this clonotype. The chain carries TRBV6-1 and TRBJ1-3, with D tentatively TRBD1 (5 bases). CDR3 length equals 13 residues. Per germline, CDR1 MNHNS and CDR2 SASEGT. Trimming took 6 bases from V and 4 from J, leaving 10 bases between them. The CDR3 loop reads CASRGVSGNTIYF. The CDR3 DNA reads TGTGCCAGCAGAGGGGTATCCGGAAACACCATATATTTT.

The rearrangement joins TRBV29-1 to TRBJ2-5; 11 bases are a match to TRBD2. The V and J ends lost 3 bases and 3 bases, in that order; junction bases with no gene match: 0. The CDR3 has 13 amino acids. Germline V gene data show CDR1 as SQVTM and CDR2 as ANQGSEA. In DNA, the CDR3 is TGCAGCGTTGAGACTAGCGGGGAAGAGACCCAGTACTTC. Translated: CSVETSGEETQYF.

The V call is TRBV12-3 or TRBV12-4, the J call TRBJ2-2, with 9 positions matching TRBD1. The CDR3 runs 17 residues. CDR3: CTFSTQVGTGITGELFF. In DNA form, the CDR3 reads TGTACCTTCAGTACCCAAGTTGGGACAGGGATTACCGGGGAGCTGTTTTTT.

This clonotype appeared a single time. CDR3 amino acids: CASFRRDLKVEQFF. CDR3 nucleotide sequence: TGTGCCTCCTTCAGGAGGGACCTTAAAGTTGAGCAGTTCTTC. The chain couples TRBV30 to TRBJ2-1; weak D call: TRBD2 (6 bases). The CDR3 loop spans 14 amino acids. Germline values: CDR1 GTSNPN, CDR2 SVGIG (reference sequence). Deletions cut 7 bases from V and 9 bases from J, with 22 bases between.

V and J are TRBV20-1 and TRBJ2-5, with TRBD2 identical over 7 bases. CDR3 length: 12 amino acids. The junction had 5 bases not matched to a gene; V was cut back by 3 bases and J by 7 bases. The germline V gene encodes CDR1 DFQATT and CDR2 SNEGSKA (reference sequence). DNA of the CDR3: TGCAGTGCTAGTTCGGGGGGAGGGACCCAGTACTTC. As protein: CSASSGGGTQYF.

This clonotype appeared once. The V gene is TRBV6-2 or TRBV6-3, the J gene TRBJ2-7; the D gene is possibly TRBD1 (5 bases). Looked up from germline, CDR1 is MNHEY and CDR2 is SVGEGT. V was shortened by 5 bases and J by 0 bases, with 8 bases between the two germline ends. The length of the CDR3 is 13 residues. The CDR3 sequence is CASSIGHSYEQYF. For the CDR3, the DNA is TGTGCCAGCAGTATTGGACACTCCTACGAGCAGTACTTC.

For this clonotype: A clone one base away is much larger, so this may be a read error. V usage is TRBV7-3 and J usage is TRBJ2-7; weak D call: TRBD2 (5 bases). The CDR3 has 15 amino acids. Germline V lookup: CDR1 SGHTA, CDR2 FQGTGA. The chain's CDR3 is CASGLKVGGPYEQYF. CDR3 bases: TGTGCCAGCGGCTTAAAAGTTGGAGGCCCTTACGAGCAGTACTTC. Looking up the rest from reference TRBV7-3 and TRBJ2-7 gives the full variable domain: GAGVSQTPSNKVTEKGKYVELRCDPISGHTALYWYRQSLGQGPEFLIYFQGTGAADDSGLPNDRFFAVRPEGSVSTLKIQRTERGDSAVYLCASGLKVGGPYEQYFGPGTRLTVT.